The T cell receptor beta chain described here comes from a study of CD8 T cells in Susac syndrome. Study-wide results and limits: The study conceded that its TCR sequencing and HLA analysis involved relatively few individuals.

A quantity of roughly 0.5 to 1 ug RNA underwent reverse transcription using random hexamers. Amplification of the TCR beta CDR3 was carried out by immunoSEQ multiplex PCR, which spanned a total of 54 Vbeta and 13 Jbeta segments. A single record per CDR3 protein comes from TCRdb applying MiXCR to the immunoSEQ multiplex PCR reads. This table holds fewer than 200,000 distinct CDR3 sequences, 95% found once. Sequencing of TCR beta, carried out with a high-throughput approach, was applied to CD8+ and CD4+ T cells from the blood. The CDR3 runs to 12 residues. V dropped 0 bases and J dropped 4 bases, with 7 bases sitting between them. Germline CDR1 reads DFQATT; CDR2 reads SNEGSKA (reference sequence). Remarks on this clonotype: The antigen is not known.

This TCR was sampled from a human donor with multiple sclerosis. The sample was CD8+ T cells from PBMCs. This chain joins TRBV20-1 and TRBJ2-7, with D uncertain. CDR3 coding DNA: TGCAGTGCTAGAGATGCCACTTACGAGCAGTACTTC. This gives the protein CSARDATYEQYF.